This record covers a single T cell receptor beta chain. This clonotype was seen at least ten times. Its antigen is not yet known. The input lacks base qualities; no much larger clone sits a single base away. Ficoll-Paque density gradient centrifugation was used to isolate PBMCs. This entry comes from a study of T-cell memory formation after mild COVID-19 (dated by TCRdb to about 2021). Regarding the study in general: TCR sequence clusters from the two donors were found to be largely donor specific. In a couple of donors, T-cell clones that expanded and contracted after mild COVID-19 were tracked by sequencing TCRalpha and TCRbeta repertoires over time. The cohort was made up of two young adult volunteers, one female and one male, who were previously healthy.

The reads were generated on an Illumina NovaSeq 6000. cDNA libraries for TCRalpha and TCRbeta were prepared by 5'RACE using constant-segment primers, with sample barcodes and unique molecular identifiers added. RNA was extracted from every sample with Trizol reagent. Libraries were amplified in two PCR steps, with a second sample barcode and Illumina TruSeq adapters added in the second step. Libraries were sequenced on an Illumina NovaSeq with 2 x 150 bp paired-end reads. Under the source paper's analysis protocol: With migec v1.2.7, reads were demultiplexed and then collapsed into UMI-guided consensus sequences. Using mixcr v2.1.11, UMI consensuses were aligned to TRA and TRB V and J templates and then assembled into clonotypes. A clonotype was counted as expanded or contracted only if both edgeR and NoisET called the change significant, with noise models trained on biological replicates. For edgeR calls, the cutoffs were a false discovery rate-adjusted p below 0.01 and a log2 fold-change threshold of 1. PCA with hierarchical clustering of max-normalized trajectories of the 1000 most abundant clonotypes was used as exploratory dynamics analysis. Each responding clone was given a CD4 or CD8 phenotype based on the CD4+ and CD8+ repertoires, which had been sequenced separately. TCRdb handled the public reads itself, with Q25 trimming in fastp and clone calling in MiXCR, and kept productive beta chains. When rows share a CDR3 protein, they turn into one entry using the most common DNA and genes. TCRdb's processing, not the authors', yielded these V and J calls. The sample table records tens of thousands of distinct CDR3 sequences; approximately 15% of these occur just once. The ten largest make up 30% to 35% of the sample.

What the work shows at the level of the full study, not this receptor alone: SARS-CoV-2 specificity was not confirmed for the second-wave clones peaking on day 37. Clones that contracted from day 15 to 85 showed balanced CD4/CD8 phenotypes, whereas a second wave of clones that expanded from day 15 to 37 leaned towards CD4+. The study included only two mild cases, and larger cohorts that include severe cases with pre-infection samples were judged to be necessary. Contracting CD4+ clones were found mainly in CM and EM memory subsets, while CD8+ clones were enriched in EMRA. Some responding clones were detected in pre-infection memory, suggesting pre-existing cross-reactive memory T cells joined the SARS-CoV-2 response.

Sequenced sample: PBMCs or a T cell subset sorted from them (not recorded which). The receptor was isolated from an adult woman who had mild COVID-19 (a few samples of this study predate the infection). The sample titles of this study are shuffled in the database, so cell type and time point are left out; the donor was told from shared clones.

The DNA sequence is given as TGCAGCGTTGAATGGGGCCTACCCGGGATACTGTTTTTT. Protein translation: CSVEWGLPGILFF. Rearrangement joined TRBV29-1 to TRBJ1-4; TRBD1 is a weak D gene call, 5 bases matching. V is cut by 2 bases and J by 13 bases, and the space between the germline ends is 17 bases. Measured from the cysteine to the phenylalanine, the CDR3 is 13 residues long. Solely the CDR3 DNA is kept, with 39 bases framed from the first base. The germline V gene specifies SQVTM as CDR1 and ANQGSEA as CDR2.